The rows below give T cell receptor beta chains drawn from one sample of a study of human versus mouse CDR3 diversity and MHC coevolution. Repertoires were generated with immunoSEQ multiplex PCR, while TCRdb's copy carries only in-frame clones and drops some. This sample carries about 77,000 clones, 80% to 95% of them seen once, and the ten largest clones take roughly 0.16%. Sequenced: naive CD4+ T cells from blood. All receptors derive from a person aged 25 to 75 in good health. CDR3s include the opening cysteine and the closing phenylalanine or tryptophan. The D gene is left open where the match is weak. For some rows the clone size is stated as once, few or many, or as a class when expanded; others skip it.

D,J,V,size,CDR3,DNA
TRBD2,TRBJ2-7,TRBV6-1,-,CASRETGTSIYEQYF,TGTGCCAGCAGAGAGACCGGGACTAGTATCTACGAGCAGTACTTC
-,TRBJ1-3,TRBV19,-,CASRSTGSGNTIYF,TGTGCCAGTAGGTCGACGGGGTCTGGAAACACCATATATTTT
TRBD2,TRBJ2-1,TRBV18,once,CASSPTLAGGTYNEQFF,TGTGCCAGCTCACCAACACTAGCGGGGGGAACCTACAATGAGCAGTTCTTC
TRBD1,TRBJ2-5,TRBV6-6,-,CASSKRTGGVWETQYF,TGTGCCAGCAGCAAGCGGACAGGGGGTGTCTGGGAGACCCAGTACTTC
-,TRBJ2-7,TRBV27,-,CASSLTTTVSYEQYF,TGTGCCAGCAGTTTGACTACAACGGTCTCCTACGAGCAGTACTTC
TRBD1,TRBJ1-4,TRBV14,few,CASSPRQGNEKLFF,TGTGCCAGCAGCCCCCGACAGGGGAATGAAAAACTGTTTTTT
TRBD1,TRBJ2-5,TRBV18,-,CAGSPSGTGVGETQYF,TGTGCCGGCTCACCCTCCGGGACAGGGGTCGGGGAGACCCAGTACTTC
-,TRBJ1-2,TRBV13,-,CASSPRAYDYGYTF,TGTGCCAGCAGCCCCAGGGCGTATGACTATGGCTACACCTTC
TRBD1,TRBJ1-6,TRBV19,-,CASSLGTGIGSPLHF,TGTGCCAGTAGCCTCGGGACAGGGATAGGTTCACCCCTCCACTTT
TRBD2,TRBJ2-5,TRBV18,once,CASSSGLGETQYF,TGTGCCAGCTCATCGGGACTAGGGGAGACCCAGTACTTC
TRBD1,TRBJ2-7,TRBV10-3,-,CAISRDSFYEQYF,TGTGCCATCAGTAGGGACAGTTTCTACGAGCAGTACTTC
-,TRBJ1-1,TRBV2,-,CASSEVRGGTEAFF,TGTGCCAGCAGTGAAGTGCGGGGGGGCACTGAAGCTTTCTTT
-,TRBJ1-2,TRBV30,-,CACFPGLGGYTF,TGTGCCTGCTTCCCCGGTCTAGGAGGCTACACCTTC
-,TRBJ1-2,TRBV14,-,CASSQDSQYGYTF,TGTGCCAGCAGCCAAGACTCTCAGTATGGCTACACCTTC
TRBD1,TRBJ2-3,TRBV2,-,CASRRTGDDTQYF,TGTGCCAGCAGGAGGACAGGGGACGATACGCAGTATTTT
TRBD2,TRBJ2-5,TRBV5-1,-,CASSLGAGDETQYF,TGCGCCAGCAGCTTGGGGGCGGGGGATGAGACCCAGTACTTC
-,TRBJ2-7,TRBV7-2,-,CASSRSLAPYEQYF,TGTGCCAGCAGCCGATCCCTGGCCCCCTACGAGCAGTACTTC
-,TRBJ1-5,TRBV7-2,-,CASSVSGPQHF,TGTGCCAGCAGCGTTAGTGGGCCCCAGCATTTT
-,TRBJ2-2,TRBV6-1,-,CASSVTDSPGELFF,TGTGCCAGCAGTGTAACAGACAGCCCCGGGGAGCTGTTTTTT
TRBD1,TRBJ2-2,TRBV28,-,CASTRGRNTGELFF,TGTGCCAGCACCAGGGGGCGCAACACCGGGGAGCTGTTTTTT
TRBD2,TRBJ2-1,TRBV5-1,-,CASSGRLAAYNEQFF,TGCGCCAGCAGCGGGCGACTAGCGGCTTACAATGAGCAGTTCTTC
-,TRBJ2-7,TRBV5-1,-,CASSLAGVSYEQYF,TGCGCCAGCAGCTTGGCCGGAGTATCCTACGAGCAGTACTTC
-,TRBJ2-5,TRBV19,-,CASSRTVSETQYF,TGTGCCAGTAGTAGGACAGTTTCAGAGACCCAGTACTTC
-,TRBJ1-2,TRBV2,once,CASLPGGGRSNYGYTF,TGTGCCAGCCTCCCCGGGGGGGGGCGTTCTAACTATGGCTACACCTTC
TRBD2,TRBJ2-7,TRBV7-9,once,CASRGGAVETYEQYF,TGTGCCAGCCGCGGGGGGGCGGTTGAAACCTACGAGCAGTACTTC
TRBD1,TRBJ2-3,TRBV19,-,CASRVQGAGTDAQYF,TGTGCCAGTAGAGTTCAGGGGGCTGGCACAGATGCGCAGTATTTT
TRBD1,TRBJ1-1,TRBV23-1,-,CASSPWDSEPVNTEAFF,TGCGCCAGCAGTCCATGGGACAGTGAACCGGTGAACACTGAAGCTTTCTTT
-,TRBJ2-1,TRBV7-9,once,CASSFQTPSHEQFF,TGTGCCAGCAGCTTCCAAACCCCGAGCCATGAGCAGTTCTTC
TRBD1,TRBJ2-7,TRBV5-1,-,CASSKGTGAPYEQYF,TGCGCCAGCAGCAAGGGGACAGGAGCCCCCTACGAGCAGTACTTC
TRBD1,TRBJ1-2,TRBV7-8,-,CASSSSRTGYYGYTF,TGTGCCAGCAGCTCTAGTCGGACAGGGTACTATGGCTACACCTTC
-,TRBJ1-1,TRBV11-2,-,CASSQNTGNTEAFF,TGTGCCAGCAGCCAAAATACAGGGAACACTGAAGCTTTCTTT
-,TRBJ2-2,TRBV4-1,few,CASSGRQITGELFF,TGCGCCAGCAGCGGACGACAGATTACCGGGGAGCTGTTTTTT